One and the same sample provided the 5 T cell receptor beta chains below, sequenced in a study of graft-versus-host responses after intestinal transplantation. The antigens these receptors bind are not known. Sequencing used immunoSEQ multiplex PCR; TCRdb keeps in-frame clones, though not all of them. The sample comprises roughly 81,000 clones, around 80% of which are singletons, and 0.83% rests with the top ten. The sample in question was unstimulated CD4+ T cells sorted from spleen or lymph node cells, obtained before intestinal transplant. These receptors all stem from a human donor who received an intestinal transplant.

The chain uses TRBV10-3 and TRBJ2-5; TRBD1 matches at 8 bases. V was clipped by 3 bases and J by 5 bases; unmatched bases: 8. This CDR3 region has 15 residues. Germline loops: CDR1 ENHRY, CDR2 SYGVKD. CDR3 residues: CAISESGTGGETQYF. The CDR3 bases are TGTGCCATCAGTGAATCGGGGACAGGCGGGGAGACCCAGTACTTC.

The chain links TRBV7-3 to TRBJ2-7; the match to TRBD1 covers 9 bases. This CDR3 comprises 15 residues. CDR1 and CDR2 (germline): SGHTA, FQGTGA. Losses at the gene ends were 5 bases for V and 8 bases for J; bases not matched to a gene: 13. The CDR3 reads CASSLGRDRASKQYF. In DNA, the CDR3 is TGTGCCAGCAGCCTCGGTCGGGACAGGGCGTCTAAGCAGTACTTC.

The chain is built from TRBV5-1 and TRBJ1-3; D gene ambiguous. V lost 0 bases, J lost 0 bases, and 7 bases lay in between. Germline assignment: CDR1 SGHRS and CDR2 YFSETQ. This CDR3 is 15 amino acids long. The chain's CDR3 is CASSLGTASGNTIYF. CDR3 nucleotide sequence: TGCGCCAGCAGCTTGGGAACTGCCTCTGGAAACACCATATATTTT.

This chain joins TRBV25-1 and TRBJ1-3, with 9 bases lining up with TRBD1. This CDR3 contains 17 residues. V dropped 7 bases and J dropped 0; count of bases not matched to a gene: 10. The germline V gene encodes CDR1 MGHDK and CDR2 SYGVNS. The chain's CDR3 is CASTTSGQGFSGNTIYF. In nucleotides, the CDR3 is TGTGCCAGCACCACTTCGGGACAGGGCTTCTCTGGAAACACCATATATTTT.

The V and J genes are TRBV11-3 and TRBJ2-3, with 9 bases aligning to TRBD2. V shed 5 bases, J shed 4 bases, and the junction held 7 bases outside the gene matches. CDR3 length: 15 amino acids. CDR1 and CDR2 (germline): SGHNT, YENEEA. CDR3 amino acids: CASSLRGGRADTQYF. CDR3 bases: TGTGCCAGCAGCCTCAGGGGCGGGAGGGCAGATACGCAGTATTTT.